The 25 T cell receptor beta chains reported below all come from one sample, sequenced in a study of beta chain features in type 1 diabetes. The isolated RNA, all of it, was reverse transcribed, so expressed TCRB transcripts were what got sequenced. TCRdb's copy holds only in-frame clones and misses some; the assay was immunoSEQ multiplex PCR. The sample includes some 410,000 clones, approximately 10% seen only once; the top ten take roughly 0.046%. The specimen sequenced was naive CD4+ T cells from blood. Receptors were obtained from a woman between 18 and 29 years old in good health.

This clone turned up a few times. This chain joins TRBV2 and TRBJ1-1, with no clear D. There are 14 residues in the CDR3. CDR1 and CDR2 from the germline V gene are SNHLY and FYNNEI. Trimming removed 6 bases at V and 1 base at J, with 12 bases between. The CDR3 DNA sequence: TGTGCCAGCAGACCACGGAATCCGAACACTGAAGCTTTCTTT. It codes for CASRPRNPNTEAFF. Full variable domain (rest looked up from reference TRBV2 and TRBJ1-1): EPEVTQTPSHQVTQMGQEVILRCVPISNHLYFYWYRQILGQKVEFLVSFYNNEISEKSEIFDDQFSVERPDGSNFTLKIRSTKLEDSAMYFCASRPRNPNTEAFFGQGTRLTVV.

The rearrangement uses TRBV15 and TRBJ2-4; weak D call: TRBD1 (6 bases). The V and J ends lost 8 bases and 3 bases respectively, with 11 bases between them. The CDR3 runs 13 residues. CDR1 is LNHNV, CDR2 YYDKDF, per germline (reference sequence). In DNA form, the CDR3 reads TGTGCCACCGAACAGGGTAACAAAAACATTCAGTACTTC. It translates to CATEQGNKNIQYF.

This chain uses TRBV4-2 with TRBJ1-1, with 9 bases aligning to TRBD1. The germline V gene has CDR1 LGHNA and CDR2 YNFKEQ. The CDR3 is 15 amino acids. The J segment lost 5 bases and the V segment lost 0 bases, leaving 4 bases of the junction unmatched. The CDR3 DNA reads TGTGCCAGCAGCCAAGATTTGACAGGGGGAACTGAAGCTTTCTTT. As protein: CASSQDLTGGTEAFF.

The V and J genes are TRBV5-4 and TRBJ2-4; tentative D call: TRBD2 (5 bases). V shed 5 bases and J shed 0 bases, with 18 bases lying between them. Germline CDR1 SGHNT, CDR2 YYREEE (reference sequence). The CDR3 totals 17 residues. CDR3 sequence: CASRRWGVSRAKNIQYF. The CDR3 nucleotides read TGTGCCAGCAGAAGGTGGGGAGTTTCCCGAGCCAAAAACATTCAGTACTTC.

This clone was detected a few times. The chain couples TRBV29-1 to TRBJ2-7; D is ambiguous. With 5 bases removed from V and 2 bases from J, the gap between germline ends came to 7 bases. Per germline, CDR1 SQVTM and CDR2 ANQGSEA. The CDR3 has 11 residues. The CDR3 protein is CSVPPPYEQYV. DNA for the CDR3: TGCAGCGTTCCCCCCCCCTACGAGCAGTACGTC.

This chain joins TRBV14 and TRBJ1-2; no clear D gene. This CDR3 spans 13 amino acids. Germline V gene data show CDR1 as SGHDN and CDR2 as FVKESK. Trimming pared 3 bases from V and 5 bases from J, leaving 10 bases between. The CDR3 region has the DNA TGTGCCAGCAGCCAGGGTTTGGTTTATGGCTACACCTTC. This gives the protein CASSQGLVYGYTF.

About this clone itself: The sample carries other DNA sequences with the same CDR3. Here the CDR3 DNA reads TGCAGTGCTAGAAGGGACAATGAGCAGTTCTTC. Translated: CSARRDNEQFF. The V and J genes are TRBV20-1 and TRBJ2-1; no reliable D call. Germline V CDR1 and CDR2: DFQATT, SNEGSKA (reference sequence). V was pared by 2 bases and J by 5 bases, with 4 bases between. The CDR3 is 11 amino acids.

This sequence joins TRBV5-1 and TRBJ2-5, with unresolved D. V gave up 4 bases and J gave up 5 bases, with 12 bases separating them. CDR3 size: 13 residues. Germline V gives CDR1 SGHRS, CDR2 YFSETQ. CDR3 nucleotides: TGCGCCAGCAGCCCGGACCCAAACGAGACCCAGTACTTC. As protein: CASSPDPNETQYF.

A few counts support this clone. The chain uses TRBV30 and TRBJ2-1; D not certain. The CDR3 length is 14 residues. In germline, CDR1 is GTSNPN, CDR2 SVGIG (reference sequence). The V end lost 1 base, the J end lost 7 bases, and 14 bases lay between the germline ends. The CDR3 sequence is CAWSARVMGNEQFF. The CDR3 DNA reads as TGTGCCTGGAGTGCTCGGGTTATGGGAAATGAGCAGTTCTTC. Based on the CDR3 plus reference TRBV30 and TRBJ2-1, the full variable domain is SQTIHQWPATLVQPVGSPLSLECTVEGTSNPNLYWYRQAAGRGLQLLFYSVGIGQISSEVPQNLSASRPQDRQFILSSKKLLLSDSGFYLCAWSARVMGNEQFFGPGTRLTVL.

This rearrangement joins TRBV5-1 to TRBJ2-1; 13 nucleotides match TRBD2. The germline CDR1 and CDR2 sequences are SGHRS and YFSETQ. Germline trimming cut 3 bases from V and 6 bases from J; bases unmatched to any gene: 6. The CDR3 consists of 16 residues. The CDR3 DNA sequence: TGCGCCAGCAGCTGGACTAGCGGGGGTTCGTTCAATGAGCAGTTCTTC. This translates into CASSWTSGGSFNEQFF.

This clone was seen a few times. This chain links TRBV7-2 with TRBJ1-2; D may be TRBD1 (6 bases). The CDR3 sequence is 18 residues long. V lost 5 bases to trimming and J lost 0 bases, with 22 bases between them. Germline-derived CDR1 and CDR2 are SGHTA and FQGNSA. The chain's CDR3 is CASSARTGYGKPNYGYTF. The CDR3, as DNA: TGTGCCAGCAGCGCACGTACAGGGTACGGGAAGCCTAACTATGGCTACACCTTC.

This clone showed up just a few times. V and J are TRBV5-6 and TRBJ2-6, with unresolved D. CDR1 and CDR2 (germline): SGHDT, YYEEEE. The CDR3 contains 14 residues. Deletions cut 4 bases from V and 1 base from J, with 6 bases between. CDR3 sequence: CASSRPSGANVLTF. The CDR3 DNA reads TGTGCCAGCAGCCGGCCATCTGGGGCCAACGTCCTGACTTTC.

This clone has more than one count but fewer than ten. The rearrangement links TRBV5-4 to TRBJ1-4; 7 nucleotides match TRBD1. The length of the CDR3 is 16 residues. Trimming at V came to 5 bases and at J to 8 bases, leaving 15 bases not matched to a gene. Germline V CDR1 and CDR2: SGHNT, YYREEE (reference sequence). CDR3 in amino acids: CASSPGGGRDGEKLFF. CDR3 coding DNA: TGTGCCAGCAGTCCCGGAGGGGGCAGGGATGGCGAAAAACTGTTTTTT.

The chain is built from TRBV6-5 and TRBJ2-7, with D possibly being TRBD1 (6 bases). CDR1 MNHEY and CDR2 SVGAGI come from the germline V gene. V dropped 5 bases and J dropped 1 base, with 9 bases sitting between them. The CDR3 contains 13 residues. The CDR3 DNA reads TGTGCCAGCAGTAGCGGACAGTCCTACGAGCAGTACGTC. Its translation is CASSSGQSYEQYV.

The chain combines TRBV5-1 with TRBJ2-7; possibly TRBD1 for D (7 bases). From germline, CDR1 is SGHRS and CDR2 YFSETQ. The CDR3 is 19 amino acids. Trimming removed 3 bases from V and 6 bases from J, with 31 bases in between. CDR3 DNA: TGCGCCAGCAGCTCTGGGGGGTATATATCGACAGGGTACCCTCGCGAGCAGTACGTC. Translating it yields CASSSGGYISTGYPREQYV.

This clone was seen more than once but under ten times. J is TRBJ2-2 and V is TRBV19; unclear D gene. There are 14 residues in the CDR3. The ends were cut back, 7 bases at V and 2 bases at J, with 11 bases in the middle. Germline lookup yields CDR1 LNHDA and CDR2 SQIVND (reference sequence). The CDR3 reads CASIPQLNTGELFF. CDR3 in DNA: TGTGCCAGTATACCCCAACTAAACACCGGGGAGCTGTTTTTT. The full variable domain, rest sourced from reference TRBV19 and TRBJ2-2, is DGGITQSPKYLFRKEGQNVTLSCEQNLNHDAMYWYRQDPGQGLRLIYYSQIVNDFQKGDIAEGYSVSREKKESFPLTVTSAQKNPTAFYLCASIPQLNTGELFFGEGSRLTVL.

A few counts support this clone. The J gene is TRBJ1-2, the V gene TRBV15, with D possibly TRBD1 on 5 matching bases. The CDR3 contains 18 residues. Germline CDR1 is LNHNV and CDR2 is YYDKDF (reference sequence). Between the trimmed V and J ends, which lost 1 base and 3 bases, there was a span of 21 bases. As DNA, the CDR3 is TGTGCCACCAGCAGAGTCGGGGCAGTTCTCGCGATCGACTATGGCTACACCTTC. Translation gives CATSRVGAVLAIDYGYTF.

This clone was recorded a few times. This chain links TRBV7-9 with TRBJ1-1; TRBD1 might be the D (5 bases). This CDR3 comprises 16 residues. Per the germline V gene, CDR1 is SEHNR and CDR2 is FQNEAQ (reference sequence). Trimming removed 1 base at V and 1 base at J, with 13 bases between. CDR3 residues: CASSLGQGLRNTEAFF. The CDR3 DNA sequence: TGTGCCAGCAGCTTAGGGCAGGGACTGAGGAACACTGAAGCTTTCTTT.

This clone was recorded a few times. V is TRBV29-1 and J is TRBJ1-1; TRBD1 agrees at 7 bases. CDR1 is SQVTM and CDR2 is ANQGSEA in the germline V gene. The CDR3 is made up of 13 amino acids. The V gene end was trimmed by 6 bases and the J gene end by 0 bases; junction bases not matched to a gene: 4. As DNA, the CDR3 is TGCAGCGTGATGGGACAGCTGAACACTGAAGCTTTCTTT. Amino acids: CSVMGQLNTEAFF.

This clone has more than one count but fewer than ten. The J gene is TRBJ2-7, the V gene TRBV7-2; TRBD2 aligns across 7 bases. The length of the CDR3 is 15 residues. Per germline, CDR1 SGHTA and CDR2 FQGNSA. V gave up 0 bases and J gave up 4 bases; unmatched junction bases: 6. CDR3 residues: CASSLAGEGSYEQYF. In DNA, the CDR3 is TGTGCCAGCAGCTTAGCCGGGGAGGGAAGTTACGAGCAGTACTTC.

This clone has more than one count but fewer than ten. The chain employs TRBV29-1 and TRBJ2-1, with D uncertain. This CDR3 is 14 amino acids long. Germline CDR1 reads SQVTM; CDR2 reads ANQGSEA. Trimming took off 5 bases at V and 0 bases at J, with 11 bases between the two ends. CDR3 sequence: CSVRSPISYNEQFF. As DNA, the CDR3 is TGCAGCGTTCGTTCTCCCATCTCCTACAATGAGCAGTTCTTC.

The rearrangement uses TRBV27 and TRBJ1-2; D ambiguous. Between the trimmed V and J ends, which lost 3 bases and 4 bases, there was a span of 12 bases. The CDR3 extends over 14 amino acids. CDR1 is MNHEY, CDR2 SMNVEV, per germline (reference sequence). The CDR3 spells CASSFSGQPYGYTF. The CDR3 DNA sequence: TGTGCCAGCAGTTTCTCCGGGCAGCCCTATGGCTACACCTTC.

This clone has only a few counts. This rearrangement joins TRBV19 to TRBJ1-5; D is undetermined. Germline CDR1 reads LNHDA; CDR2 reads SQIVND (reference sequence). This CDR3 region has 14 residues. V was shortened by 3 bases and J by 6 bases, with 12 bases between the two germline ends. The CDR3 nucleotides read TGTGCCAGTAGTATGTTGGGCTCGGCTCAGCCCCAGCATTTT. It yields the protein CASSMLGSAQPQHF.

The chain is built from TRBV29-1 and TRBJ2-1, with D unclear. The CDR3 is 14 residues long. V was clipped by 6 bases and J by 7 bases, with 19 bases between them. The germline CDR1 and CDR2 sequences are SQVTM and ANQGSEA. CDR3 nucleotide sequence: TGCAGCGTCAGGTACCGGGTTCAGTCAAATGAGCAGTTCTTC. Translation gives CSVRYRVQSNEQFF.

This clone was counted a few times. The rearrangement links TRBV7-2 to TRBJ2-7; D remains ambiguous. Trimming left V 2 bases short and J 0 bases short, with 11 bases between. This CDR3 is 15 amino acids long. Per the germline V gene, CDR1 is SGHTA and CDR2 is FQGNSA. CDR3 nucleotide sequence: TGTGCCAGCAGCTTAACTATCAGAAACTCCTACGAGCAGTACTTC. This codes for CASSLTIRNSYEQYF. The full variable domain, rest sourced from reference TRBV7-2 and TRBJ2-7, is GAGVSQSPSNKVTEKGKDVELRCDPISGHTALYWYRQSLGQGLEFLIYFQGNSAPDKSGLPSDRFSAERTGGSVSTLTIQRTQQEDSAVYLCASSLTIRNSYEQYFGPGTRLTVT.